This entry lists 9 T cell receptor beta chains sequenced from one sample in a study of technical replicates of blood from four donors. The method was immunoSEQ multiplex PCR; TCRdb's version includes in-frame clones alone and lacks a portion of them. Among about 72,000 clones, around nine tenths were seen once, and the ten largest hold approximately 0.4%. The material sequenced was T cells isolated from PBMCs. These receptors were taken from a human donor in good health.

The DNA of the CDR3 is TGTGCCAGCAGCGTTCCACTAGCGGGTTATAACACCGGGGAGCTGTTTTTT. It is translated as CASSVPLAGYNTGELFF. The V call is TRBV2, the J call TRBJ2-2; TRBD2 matches 9 bases. CDR1 is SNHLY, CDR2 FYNNEI, per germline. V lost 6 bases, J lost 2 bases, and 10 bases stayed unmatched. The CDR3 runs to 17 residues. The variable domain in full, with the rest retrieved from reference TRBV2 and TRBJ2-2, is EPEVTQTPSHQVTQMGQEVILRCVPISNHLYFYWYRQILGQKVEFLVSFYNNEISEKSEIFDDQFSVERPDGSNFTLKIRSTKLEDSAMYFCASSVPLAGYNTGELFFGEGSRLTVL.

The chain has TRBV5-1 and TRBJ1-1; 9 bases map to TRBD1. CDR3 length: 14 amino acids. CDR1 is SGHRS, CDR2 YFSETQ, per germline. Germline trimming cut 4 bases from V and 5 bases from J; bases unmatched to any gene: 6. CDR3 sequence: CASSLYRGHTEAFF. The CDR3 bases are TGCGCCAGCAGCCTTTACAGGGGGCATACTGAAGCTTTCTTT.

The count of this clone is one. The chain uses TRBV6-6 and TRBJ2-7, with 8 bases matching TRBD1. Losses at the gene ends were 11 bases for V and 3 bases for J; bases not matched to a gene: 3. Looked up from germline, CDR1 is MNHNY and CDR2 is SVGAGI (reference sequence). This CDR3 region has 11 residues. Here the CDR3 reads CASGGFYEQYF. CDR3 sequence (DNA): TGTGCCTCAGGGGGCTTCTACGAGCAGTACTTC.

V gene TRBV7-2 combines with J gene TRBJ2-7; TRBD2 aligns across 12 bases. The CDR3 extends over 15 amino acids. V lost 8 bases to trimming and J lost 3 bases; unmatched junction nucleotides: 8. The V gene's germline CDR1 is SGHTA and CDR2 FQGNSA. The CDR3 loop is CASAVSSGRGYEQYF. In DNA, the CDR3 is TGTGCCAGCGCCGTATCTAGCGGGAGGGGCTACGAGCAGTACTTC.

The rearrangement uses TRBV19 and TRBJ2-7; 11 positions match TRBD2. After removal of 6 bases from V and 3 bases from J, the junction contained 4 bases not matched to a gene. The germline V gene has CDR1 LNHDA and CDR2 SQIVND (reference sequence). CDR3 length equals 14 residues. In DNA form, the CDR3 reads TGTGCCAGTAGCCTGGGACTAGCGGACTACGAGCAGTACTTC. Amino acid sequence: CASSLGLADYEQYF. The variable domain in full, completed from reference TRBV19 and TRBJ2-7, reads DGGITQSPKYLFRKEGQNVTLSCEQNLNHDAMYWYRQDPGQGLRLIYYSQIVNDFQKGDIAEGYSVSREKKESFPLTVTSAQKNPTAFYLCASSLGLADYEQYFGPGTRLTVT.

V gene TRBV19 combines with J gene TRBJ1-5; no reliable D call. CDR1 and CDR2 from the germline V gene are LNHDA and SQIVND (reference sequence). The CDR3 has 13 residues. The ends were cut back, 3 bases at V and 4 bases at J, with 7 bases in the middle. CDR3 amino acids: CASSIDGNQPQHF. CDR3 in DNA: TGTGCCAGTAGTATCGACGGGAATCAGCCCCAGCATTTT.

The chain combines TRBV6-1 with TRBJ1-1; D is perhaps TRBD1 (6 bases). The germline V and J ends were trimmed by 6 bases and 10 bases, with 12 bases remaining between them. Germline V lookup: CDR1 MNHNS, CDR2 SASEGT. The CDR3 runs 11 residues. The CDR3 loop is CASSPGRGAFF. The CDR3 region has the DNA TGTGCCAGCAGCCCGGGCAGGGGAGCTTTCTTT.

This clone was seen only once. The chain employs TRBV21-1 and TRBJ2-7; the DNA was not compared with TRBD1, the D call given in the table. TRBV21-1 has pseudogene status. The CDR3 has 14 amino acids. The CDR3 coding sequence is TGTGCCAGCGTTCCGACAGGAAAAGACTACGAGCAGTACTTC. Residues: CASVPTGKDYEQYF.

The V and J genes are TRBV19 and TRBJ2-7; D is unresolved. Germline assignment: CDR1 LNHDA and CDR2 SQIVND (reference sequence). V lost 0 bases and J 5 bases, leaving 11 bases between the germline ends. There are 14 residues in the CDR3. CDR3 in amino acids: CASSIDLEFDEQYF. The DNA for the CDR3 is TGTGCCAGTAGTATAGATCTAGAATTCGACGAGCAGTACTTC.